The 27 T cell receptor beta chains in this list originate from one sample, sequenced in a study of T cells in Graves' hyperthyroidism and ophthalmopathy. RNA transcripts served as the template for amplifying TCR beta CDR3 regions. Carried out on the TCR CDR3, a first-round RT-PCR used the HTBI primer set. TCRdb reprocessed the multiplex PCR reads via MiXCR and lists one record per CDR3 protein. The data contain just over 550,000 distinct CDR3 sequences, around 46% of them singletons. The sequenced sample consisted of peripheral blood or thyroid tissue (not recorded which). The source is a woman aged 18-35 years with Graves' hyperthyroidism.

This clonotype was detected only once. The chain has TRBV29-1 and TRBJ2-5; D perhaps matches TRBD1 (5 bases). This CDR3 spans 12 amino acids. Trimming removed 8 bases at V and 2 bases at J, with 12 bases between. Germline CDR1 is SQVTM and CDR2 is ANQGSEA. The CDR3 nucleotides are TGCAGCACTCACCGGACACAAGAGACCCAGTACTTC. This codes for CSTHRTQETQYF.

In regard to this clonotype: Germline and junction disagree at one end, which may indicate a read error. CDR3 sequence reads: CASSHGKNTEAFF. In DNA form, the CDR3 reads TGTGCTAGCAGCCACGGCAAGAACACTGAAGCTTTCTTT. V usage is TRBV7-7 and J usage is TRBJ1-1, with no clear D. The CDR3 covers 13 residues. CDR1 is SSHAT, CDR2 FNYEAQ, per germline (reference sequence).

The rearrangement uses TRBV2 and TRBJ2-5; D perhaps matches TRBD1 (6 bases). The CDR3 contains 15 residues. V lost 5 bases, J lost 1 base, and 14 bases lay in between. Germline V gene lookup returns CDR1 SNHLY and CDR2 FYNNEI. CDR3 amino acids: CASSSQGRGQETQYF. The CDR3, as DNA: TGTGCCAGCAGTTCACAGGGTCGAGGCCAAGAGACCCAGTACTTC. The whole variable domain, remainder taken from reference TRBV2 and TRBJ2-5, is EPEVTQTPSHQVTQMGQEVILRCVPISNHLYFYWYRQILGQKVEFLVSFYNNEISEKSEIFDDQFSVERPDGSNFTLKIRSTKLEDSAMYFCASSSQGRGQETQYFGPGTRLLVL.

Concerning this clonotype: A much larger clone lies one base from this, so it may be a read error. V usage is TRBV4-2 and J usage is TRBJ2-7; 7 bases agree with TRBD2. Looked up from germline, CDR1 is LGHNA and CDR2 is YNFKEQ. The CDR3 extends over 15 amino acids. V was pared by 4 bases and J by 4 bases, with 10 bases of the junction left unmatched. Written as DNA, the CDR3 is TGTGCCAGCAGCCCAGGACTAGTGGGAGCATACGAGCAGTACTTC. It specifies CASSPGLVGAYEQYF.

About this clonotype: This may come from a read error, since a much larger clone is one base off. The chain links TRBV25-1 to TRBJ2-7; TRBD1 might be the D (6 bases). Trimming removed 5 bases at V and 2 bases at J, with 10 bases between. This CDR3 is built from 13 residues. Germline CDR1 is MGHDK and CDR2 is SYGVNS. CDR3 in DNA: TGTGCCAGCAGTACACAGGGTACCTACGAGCAGTACTTC. Protein sequence: CASSTQGTYEQYF.

The chain employs TRBV29-1 and TRBJ1-1; a weak D match, TRBD1 (5 bases). Germline V gene sequence: CDR1 SQVTM, CDR2 ANQGSEA. This CDR3 spans 13 amino acids. Between the trimmed V and J ends, which lost 6 bases and 2 bases, there was a span of 13 bases. The DNA of the CDR3 is TGCAGCGTGCCCGGGACGGAAAACACTGAAGCTTTCTTT. Translated, it gives CSVPGTENTEAFF.

J is TRBJ1-1 and V is TRBV29-1; no reliable D call. CDR1 and CDR2 (germline): SQVTM, ANQGSEA. V lost 7 bases and J lost 5, with 11 bases in between. The CDR3 runs to 11 residues. The CDR3 region is CSASGATEAFF. The CDR3 nucleotides read TGCAGCGCCTCAGGCGCTACTGAAGCTTTCTTT.

The rearrangement uses TRBV7-2 and TRBJ1-1; 9 bases are shared with TRBD1. This CDR3 spans 19 amino acids. CDR1 is SGHTA, CDR2 FQGNSA, per germline. V was clipped by 4 bases and J by 0 bases; unmatched bases: 15. The CDR3 DNA is TGTGCCAGCAGCTCCGGAGGACTCCGGGACAGGGTTTTGAACACTGAAGCTTTCTTT. The encoded protein is CASSSGGLRDRVLNTEAFF.

On this clonotype itself: The junction differs from germline at one of its ends, possibly a read error. V gene TRBV24-1 combines with J gene TRBJ2-7; 9 bases map to TRBD2. The CDR3 spans 15 residues. Germline-derived CDR1 and CDR2 are KGHDR and SFDVKD. The CDR3 region has the DNA TGTGCCAGCAGTTATAGCGGGAGCGCCGCCTACGAGCAGTACTTC. Translating it yields CASSYSGSAAYEQYF.

This clonotype has a handful of counts. The chain combines TRBV9 with TRBJ1-5, with 7 positions matching TRBD1. Losses at the gene ends were 5 bases for V and 1 base for J; bases not matched to a gene: 12. Germline V gene lookup returns CDR1 SGDLS and CDR2 YYNGEE. CDR3 length: 17 residues. CDR3 residues: CASSYSGGGLSNQPQHF. The CDR3 DNA reads as TGTGCCAGCAGTTACTCAGGGGGGGGGTTAAGCAATCAGCCCCAGCATTTT.

The chain joins TRBV10-3 to TRBJ2-7; 8 positions match TRBD1. J was trimmed by 4 bases and V by 4 bases; bases with no gene match: 6. The CDR3 is made up of 14 amino acids. From germline, CDR1 is ENHRY and CDR2 SYGVKD. The DNA for the CDR3 is TGTGCCATCAGTGGGACAGGGTATCGGTACGAGCAGTACTTC. This sequence encodes CAISGTGYRYEQYF.

With regard to this clonotype: Being one base from a much bigger clone, this may be a read error. The V call is TRBV7-6, the J call TRBJ1-4; no reliable D call. Trimming removed 2 bases at V and 9 bases at J, with 13 bases between. The germline gives CDR1 SGHVS, CDR2 FNYEAQ. The length of the CDR3 is 14 residues. CDR3 bases: TGTGCCAGCAGCTTATTTGGAGGTCATAAAAAACTGTTTTTT. Translating gives CASSLFGGHKKLFF.

This clonotype was counted only a few times. The rearrangement links TRBV29-1 to TRBJ2-2; possibly TRBD2 for D (6 bases). With 6 bases removed from V and 0 bases from J, the gap between germline ends came to 17 bases. The CDR3 is made up of 16 amino acids. The germline V gene has CDR1 SQVTM and CDR2 ANQGSEA. As DNA, the CDR3 is TGCAGCGTGGTCATTGTGGACTACTCGAACACCGGGGAGCTGTTTTTT. Its protein product is CSVVIVDYSNTGELFF.

The chain recombines TRBV24-1 with TRBJ2-5; 15 bases are shared with TRBD2. Germline CDR1 KGHDR, CDR2 SFDVKD. CDR3 size: 17 residues. Trimming removed 7 bases from V and 5 bases from J; junction bases left unmatched: 10. The CDR3, as DNA: TGTGCCACCAGCCCATCGAGGACTAGCGGGAGGGCGGAGACCCAGTACTTC. This encodes CATSPSRTSGRAETQYF.

The rearrangement joins TRBV20-1 to TRBJ2-7; the D gene is possibly TRBD1 (6 bases). V gave up 0 bases and J gave up 1 base, with 10 bases separating them. The germline V gene encodes CDR1 DFQATT and CDR2 SNEGSKA (reference sequence). This CDR3 has 14 residues. The CDR3 nucleotides read TGCAGTGCTAGAGATACAGGGTATTCCTACGAGCAGTACTTC. It encodes CSARDTGYSYEQYF.

The gene calls are TRBV15 and TRBJ2-7; 7 bases fit TRBD2. Germline V gene sequence: CDR1 LNHNV, CDR2 YYDKDF (reference sequence). This CDR3 is 13 amino acids long. The trim removed 1 base at V and 6 bases at J, leaving 3 bases unmatched. The CDR3 sequence is CATSRGGGSEQYF. In DNA form, the CDR3 reads TGTGCCACCAGCAGAGGGGGGGGGAGCGAGCAGTACTTC.

The rearrangement uses TRBV20-1 and TRBJ1-4; 7 positions match TRBD1. CDR3 size: 14 residues. The V gene end was trimmed by 4 bases and the J gene end by 5 bases; junction bases not matched to a gene: 7. In germline, CDR1 is DFQATT, CDR2 SNEGSKA (reference sequence). The CDR3 coding sequence is TGCAGTGCTAACCCGACAGGGTGGAATGAAAAACTGTTTTTT. It specifies CSANPTGWNEKLFF.

The sample holds a few counts of this clonotype. The chain links TRBV19 to TRBJ1-2; D gene ambiguous. The V and J ends lost 4 bases and 4 bases respectively, with 13 bases between them. This CDR3 contains 14 residues. Germline V lookup: CDR1 LNHDA, CDR2 SQIVND (reference sequence). Here the CDR3 reads CASSKEASPYGYTF. In DNA, the CDR3 is TGTGCCAGTAGTAAGGAGGCCAGCCCCTATGGCTACACCTTC.

V is TRBV9 and J is TRBJ2-7; a possible D gene is TRBD1 (6 bases). The CDR3 sequence is 14 residues long. The ends were cut back, 2 bases at V and 8 bases at J, with 17 bases in the middle. Germline values: CDR1 SGDLS, CDR2 YYNGEE. The DNA for the CDR3 is TGTGCCAGCAGCGTTCTTTATCAGGGGATCCAGCAGTACTTC. Translation: CASSVLYQGIQQYF.

The chain joins TRBV20-1 to TRBJ2-5; D unresolved. The CDR3 totals 14 residues. CDR1 is DFQATT and CDR2 is SNEGSKA in the germline V gene (reference sequence). V gave up 1 base and J gave up 2 bases, with 11 bases separating them. Here the CDR3 reads CSARGRAGQETQYF. As DNA, the CDR3 is TGCAGTGCTAGAGGTAGAGCAGGACAAGAGACCCAGTACTTC.

The chain carries TRBV3-1 and TRBJ1-2; 9 bases line up with TRBD1. The germline gives CDR1 LGHDT, CDR2 YNNKEL (reference sequence). CDR3 size: 15 residues. J gave up 1 base and V 6 bases, and 6 bases lay outside the gene matches. The CDR3 region has the DNA TGTGCCAGCAGAGAGCGGGACAGGGATAACTATGGCTACACCTTC. Translating it yields CASRERDRDNYGYTF.

This chain uses TRBV15 with TRBJ2-7, with TRBD1 matching 7 bases. V was clipped by 0 bases and J by 6 bases; unmatched bases: 5. The CDR3 is made up of 14 amino acids. CDR1 is LNHNV and CDR2 is YYDKDF in the germline V gene (reference sequence). As DNA, the CDR3 is TGTGCCACCAGCAGAGATCGGTACAGGGGCGAGCAGTACTTC. Translated, it gives CATSRDRYRGEQYF.

The genes are TRBV6-5 and TRBJ1-4; no reliable D call. The CDR3 runs 15 residues. V lost 1 base to trimming and J lost 7 bases, with 13 bases between them. Germline CDR1 and CDR2: MNHEY and SVGAGI. The CDR3 protein is CASSYFPQSGEKLFF. For the CDR3, the DNA is TGTGCCAGCAGTTACTTCCCACAGTCAGGTGAAAAACTGTTTTTT.

Remarks on this clonotype: Because it lacks the conserved phenylalanine or tryptophan at the end, this CDR3 is likely a read error. The limits of the CDR3 on the DNA are not certain, so only TCRdb's listed CDR3 is given. The chain employs TRBV7-9 and TRBJ2-6; the table names TRBD1, a call not compared with the DNA. The CDR3 comprises 9 residues, both ends counted. Germline lookup yields CDR1 SEHNR and CDR2 FQNEAQ (reference sequence). CDR3 region: CASSLNSGT.

In regard to this clonotype: The CDR3 does not close with the conserved phenylalanine or tryptophan, likely indicating a read error. This chain joins TRBV20-1 and TRBJ1-4; D is unclear. CDR1 is DFQATT, CDR2 SNEGSKA, per germline (reference sequence). The CDR3 extends over 13 amino acids. V shed 1 base and J shed 5 bases, with 8 bases lying between them. The CDR3 coding sequence is TGCAGTGCTAGAGGGGCGAGGAATGAAAAACTGTTTCTT. Translation gives CSARGARNEKLFL.

In its sample, this clonotype was seen many times. The chain couples TRBV10-3 to TRBJ1-3; D call uncertain. Deletions cut 11 bases from V and 0 bases from J, with 11 bases between. There are 13 residues in the CDR3. Looked up from germline, CDR1 is ENHRY and CDR2 is SYGVKD. The CDR3 spells CASKDVSGNTIYF. CDR3 coding DNA: TGTGCCTCAAAGGACGTCTCTGGAAACACCATATATTTT.

To note about this clonotype: Being one base from a much bigger clone, this may be a read error. The chain's CDR3 is CASQGNSPLHF. The CDR3 coding sequence is TGTGCCAGCCAAGGGAATTCACCCCTCCACTTT. V usage is TRBV25-1 and J usage is TRBJ1-6; unclear D gene. The germline gives CDR1 MGHDK, CDR2 SYGVNS. V dropped 8 bases and J dropped 7 bases, with 6 bases sitting between them. This CDR3 is built from 11 residues.